These 26 T cell receptor beta chains share one sample of origin, sequenced in a study of blood T cells in healthy people across ages. It was with a sample-barcoded 5' primer and a J-beta primer mix that a second PCR of roughly 7 to 12 cycles was run. TCRdb redid the calling of the 5' RACE reads with MiXCR, one entry per CDR3 protein. The data contain some 880,000 distinct CDR3 sequences, about 36% of them singletons. Material: blood. These TCRs come from a man aged 18 to 30 in good health.

V and J are TRBV6-4 and TRBJ2-3; D remains unclear. Between the trimmed V and J ends, which lost 2 bases and 0 bases, there was a span of 12 bases. In germline, CDR1 is MRHNA, CDR2 SNTAGT. This CDR3 comprises 16 residues. The CDR3 protein is CASSDGRSPSTDTQYF. The CDR3, as DNA: TGTGCCAGCAGTGACGGCCGGTCCCCTAGCACAGATACGCAGTATTTT.

This clonotype occurred a few times. Here the CDR3 reads CSVTGTGSNEQFF. CDR3 coding DNA: TGCAGCGTAACCGGGACAGGGTCCAATGAGCAGTTCTTC. The chain combines TRBV29-1 with TRBJ2-1; 9 positions agree with TRBD1. CDR1 and CDR2 from the germline V gene are SQVTM and ANQGSEA. The V gene end was trimmed by 6 bases and the J gene end by 6 bases; junction bases not matched to a gene: 6. The CDR3 covers 13 residues.

V gene TRBV12-3 or TRBV12-4 combines with J gene TRBJ2-5, with D tentatively TRBD2 (5 bases). The V end lost 6 bases, the J end lost 5 bases, and 16 bases lay between the germline ends. The CDR3 is made up of 14 amino acids. The CDR3 here is CASRLDGGGETQYF. The CDR3 DNA follows: TGTGCCAGCAGGCTCGACGGCGGCGGGGAGACCCAGTACTTC.

The chain combines TRBV7-2 with TRBJ1-1; TRBD1 matches at 8 bases. The CDR3 totals 16 residues. Germline-derived CDR1 and CDR2 are SGHTA and FQGNSA. The V segment lost 5 bases and the J segment 1 base; nucleotides outside the gene matches: 9. The DNA of the CDR3 is TGTGCCAGCAGCCCAAAGACAGGGGAGAGGAACACTGAAGCTTTCTTT. This gives the protein CASSPKTGERNTEAFF.

J is TRBJ1-1 and V is TRBV2; D might be TRBD1 (6 bases). Trimming left V 6 bases short and J 3 bases short, with 11 bases between. Germline values: CDR1 SNHLY, CDR2 FYNNEI. The CDR3 covers 13 residues. Written as DNA, the CDR3 is TGTGCCAGCAGCAAGACAGGCTACACTGAAGCTTTCTTT. Translating it yields CASSKTGYTEAFF.

The chain recombines TRBV24-1 with TRBJ2-1, with D possibly matching TRBD1 (6 bases). Germline CDR1 and CDR2: KGHDR and SFDVKD. The CDR3 spans 16 residues. V was shortened by 2 bases and J by 1 base, with 11 bases between the two germline ends. The CDR3 spells CATSDSGVGSYNEQFF. In DNA form, the CDR3 reads TGTGCCACCAGTGATTCAGGGGTCGGGTCCTACAATGAGCAGTTCTTC.

In its sample, this clonotype was seen a few times. The CDR3 nucleotides read TGTGCCAGCAGCTTAGTGCGGGGCGCCCGGGGCTACACCTTC. Encoded protein: CASSLVRGARGYTF. The rearrangement joins TRBV7-9 to TRBJ1-2; TRBD1 is a possible D gene (5 bases). This CDR3 spans 14 amino acids. Trimming removed 1 base at V and 8 bases at J, with 14 bases between. Germline assignment: CDR1 SEHNR and CDR2 FQNEAQ (reference sequence).

The rearrangement joins TRBV2 to TRBJ1-4; TRBD1 matches at 10 bases. Germline-derived CDR1 and CDR2 are SNHLY and FYNNEI. With 11 bases clipped from V and 11 bases from J, the junction kept 11 bases outside the gene matches. The CDR3 has 13 residues. CDR3 DNA sequence: TGTGCCGGACTCCGGGACAGGGGTGAGAAACTGTTTTTT. This translates into CAGLRDRGEKLFF.

The chain combines TRBV6-6 with TRBJ1-5; 7 nucleotides match TRBD1. The V segment lost 6 bases and the J segment 4 bases; nucleotides outside the gene matches: 12. CDR3 length: 16 amino acids. Germline CDR1 MNHNY, CDR2 SVGAGI (reference sequence). CDR3 sequence (DNA): TGTGCCAGCAGCGACTCCCCGGGACAGAGTAATCAGCCCCAGCATTTT. Amino acid sequence: CASSDSPGQSNQPQHF.

The chain joins TRBV4-2 to TRBJ2-2, with 11 positions matching TRBD2. V gave up 4 bases and J gave up 7 bases; unmatched junction bases: 2. The CDR3 is 14 amino acids. Germline V CDR1 and CDR2: LGHNA, YNFKEQ. DNA for the CDR3: TGTGCCAGCAGCCCTAGCGGGGGGCTCGGGGAGCTGTTTTTT. Amino acids: CASSPSGGLGELFF.

This clonotype showed up just a few times. The rearrangement links TRBV20-1 to TRBJ1-3; D is undetermined. V lost 5 bases, J lost 0 bases, and 8 bases lay in between. This CDR3 has 13 residues. In germline, CDR1 is DFQATT, CDR2 SNEGSKA (reference sequence). CDR3 bases: TGCAGTGCTGATACCGGCTCTGGAAACACCATATATTTT. As protein: CSADTGSGNTIYF.

With regard to this clonotype: A much larger clonotype is one base distant, so this may be a read error. CDR3 loop: CSVSGSGANVLTF. DNA for the CDR3: TGCAGCGTCAGCGGCTCTGGGGCCAACGTCCTGACTTTC. The chain joins TRBV29-1 to TRBJ2-6, with D perhaps TRBD2 (5 bases). Germline CDR1 and CDR2: SQVTM and ANQGSEA. Trimming stripped 6 bases from V and 0 bases from J, with 6 bases between. The CDR3 is made up of 13 amino acids.

This clonotype appeared a few times. The chain couples TRBV6-1 to TRBJ1-1; 9 nucleotides agree with TRBD1. This CDR3 comprises 15 residues. V lost 7 bases, J lost 1 base, and 7 bases stayed unmatched. Germline values: CDR1 MNHNS, CDR2 SASEGT. The CDR3 protein is CASNSPGQGNTEAFF. The CDR3 nucleotides are TGTGCCAGCAATAGCCCGGGACAGGGGAACACTGAAGCTTTCTTT.

This clonotype came up once. The chain has TRBV7-9 and TRBJ2-1; D is possibly TRBD2 (6 bases). Germline V CDR1 and CDR2: SEHNR, FQNEAQ (reference sequence). The CDR3 has 15 residues. V gave up 0 bases and J gave up 5 bases, with 11 bases separating them. DNA of the CDR3: TGTGCCAGCAGCTTAGCCGGGGGAGGCGACAATGAGCAGTTCTTC. Translated: CASSLAGGGDNEQFF.

The rearrangement joins TRBV7-2 to TRBJ2-5; perhaps D is TRBD1 or TRBD2 (6 bases each). This CDR3 has 15 residues. Trimming removed 3 bases at V and 4 bases at J, with 15 bases between. CDR1 SGHTA and CDR2 FQGNSA come from the germline V gene. The chain's CDR3 is CASSLGGNFGETQYF. DNA for the CDR3: TGTGCCAGCAGCTTGGGGGGCAACTTCGGAGAGACCCAGTACTTC. Looking up the rest from reference TRBV7-2 and TRBJ2-5 gives the full variable domain: GAGVSQSPSNKVTEKGKDVELRCDPISGHTALYWYRQSLGQGLEFLIYFQGNSAPDKSGLPSDRFSAERTGGSVSTLTIQRTQQEDSAVYLCASSLGGNFGETQYFGPGTRLLVL.

The chain employs TRBV15 and TRBJ2-1; D is undetermined. With the DNA end fitting TRBJ2-7 better, the J assignment may be wrong. CDR1 and CDR2 (germline): LNHNV, YYDKDF (reference sequence). This CDR3 spans 13 amino acids. CDR3 coding DNA: TGTGCCACCACTAAGAGCTCCTACAATGAGCAGTACTTC. It codes for CATTKSSYNEQYF.

The sample holds a few counts of this clonotype. The J gene is TRBJ2-3, the V gene TRBV4-1; TRBD2 matches 7 bases. This CDR3 contains 15 residues. Per germline, CDR1 MGHRA and CDR2 YSYEKL. V lost 4 bases, J lost 3 bases, and 7 bases stayed unmatched. The CDR3 nucleotides read TGCGCCAGCAGCCCAGCTAGGCGGGAGACAGATACGCAGTATTTT. Amino acid sequence: CASSPARRETDTQYF.

V is TRBV7-2 and J is TRBJ2-4; D remains ambiguous. The end of the DNA fits TRBJ2-7 better, so the J call may be wrong. Germline V lookup: CDR1 SGHTA, CDR2 FQGNSA. CDR3 size: 15 residues. CDR3 sequence reads: CASSLVVDAEYEQYF. The DNA of the CDR3 is TGTGCCAGCAGCTTAGTTGTAGACGCCGAATACGAGCAGTACTTC.

V gene TRBV20-1 combines with J gene TRBJ1-3, with 7 bases lining up with TRBD1. Trimming at V came to 6 bases and at J to 0 bases, leaving 8 bases not matched to a gene. The CDR3 is 15 amino acids. CDR1 DFQATT and CDR2 SNEGSKA come from the germline V gene (reference sequence). The CDR3 DNA reads TGCAGTGCCTCCCGGGGACAGCCCTCTGGAAACACCATATATTTT. The encoded protein is CSASRGQPSGNTIYF.

This clonotype was detected many times. The chain uses TRBV12-3 or TRBV12-4 and TRBJ2-5; 7 nucleotides line up with TRBD2. Trimming at V came to 4 bases and at J to 3 bases, leaving 8 bases not matched to a gene. The CDR3 runs 15 residues. The CDR3 sequence: CASSSQAGTKETQYF. CDR3 nucleotides: TGTGCCAGCAGTTCACAAGCGGGAACTAAAGAGACCCAGTACTTC.

Note on this clonotype: One end of the junction is discordant with germline, which a read error may explain. V gene TRBV5-1 combines with J gene TRBJ1-1; D gene unclear. Per the germline V gene, CDR1 is SGHRS and CDR2 is YFSETQ. This CDR3 has 11 amino acids. The CDR3 reads CAGSAQHEAFF. The DNA for the CDR3 is TGCGCCGGCAGCGCTCAGCATGAAGCTTTCTTT.

The V gene is TRBV18, the J gene TRBJ2-1; perhaps TRBD1 as D (6 bases). Judging by the DNA end, TRBJ2-7 fits better; the J call may be wrong. The CDR3 has 15 residues. The germline V gene encodes CDR1 KGHSH and CDR2 LQKENI. The CDR3 is CASSLLMGAYNEQYF. CDR3 nucleotide sequence: TGTGCCAGCTCACTGCTTATGGGGGCCTACAATGAGCAGTACTTC.

CDR3: CASSLMNYLNTEAFF. The CDR3 bases are TGTGCCAGCAGCTTAATGAACTACTTGAACACTGAAGCTTTCTTT. The J gene is TRBJ1-1, the V gene TRBV7-9, with D unresolved. Germline loops: CDR1 SEHNR, CDR2 FQNEAQ (reference sequence). V was trimmed by 2 bases and J by 0 bases, leaving 10 bases between them. The CDR3 sequence is 15 residues long. The variable domain in full, with the rest retrieved from reference TRBV7-9 and TRBJ1-1, is DTGVSQNPRHKITKRGQNVTFRCDPISEHNRLYWYRQTLGQGPEFLTYFQNEAQLEKSRLLSDRFSAERPKGSFSTLEIQRTEQGDSAMYLCASSLMNYLNTEAFFGQGTRLTVV.

The chain employs TRBV4-3 and TRBJ1-6; D might be TRBD1 (5 bases). Trimming removed 0 bases at V and 7 bases at J, with 13 bases between. There are 16 residues in the CDR3. Germline-derived CDR1 and CDR2 are LGHNA and YSLEER. In nucleotides, the CDR3 is TGCGCCAGCAGCCAAGATTGGAGGGGTGGCAATTCACCCCTCCACTTT. Protein product: CASSQDWRGGNSPLHF.

CDR3 DNA: TGTGCCAGCAGCCTACCCCGGGCGGGGGGGCAGGATGAGCAGTTCTTC. It is translated as CASSLPRAGGQDEQFF. The V gene is TRBV14, the J gene TRBJ2-1, with 9 bases identical to TRBD2. The CDR3 consists of 16 residues. The germline V gene has CDR1 SGHDN and CDR2 FVKESK. V lost 4 bases, J lost 8 bases, and 12 bases stayed unmatched. The full variable domain, with the rest looked up from reference TRBV14 and TRBJ2-1, is EAGVTQFPSHSVIEKGQTVTLRCDPISGHDNLYWYRRVMGKEIKFLLHFVKESKQDESGMPNNRFLAERTGGTYSTLKVQPAELEDSGVYFCASSLPRAGGQDEQFFGPGTRLTVL.

CDR3 bases: TGTGCCAGCGCACGCGGGTCTGTTGGTCAAGAGACCCAGTACTTC. It encodes CASARGSVGQETQYF. The V and J genes are TRBV7-2 and TRBJ2-5; tentative D call: TRBD2 (5 bases). The V gene's germline CDR1 is SGHTA and CDR2 FQGNSA. V was shortened by 8 bases and J by 2 bases, with 18 bases between the two germline ends. The CDR3 totals 15 residues.